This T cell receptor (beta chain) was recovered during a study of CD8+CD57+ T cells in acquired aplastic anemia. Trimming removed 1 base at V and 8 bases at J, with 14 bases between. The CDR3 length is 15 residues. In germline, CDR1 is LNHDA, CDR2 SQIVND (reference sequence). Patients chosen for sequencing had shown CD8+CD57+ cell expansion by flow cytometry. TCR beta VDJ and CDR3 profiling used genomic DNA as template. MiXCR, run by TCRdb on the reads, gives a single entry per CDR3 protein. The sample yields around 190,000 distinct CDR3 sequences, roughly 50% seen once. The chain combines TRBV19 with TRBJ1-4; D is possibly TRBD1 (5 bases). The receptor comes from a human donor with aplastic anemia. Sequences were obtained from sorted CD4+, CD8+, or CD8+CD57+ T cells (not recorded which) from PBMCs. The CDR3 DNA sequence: TGTGCCAGTAGTATAGGTCGGCGGGGCCAGGAAAAACTGTTTTTT. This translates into CASSIGRRGQEKLFF.